Reported below is one T cell receptor beta chain. In the original processing: Estimation of nucleated cell counts relied on the amplification of reference gene primers. Assay used: immunoSEQ multiplex PCR; TCRdb lists only in-frame clones, some missing. V and J calls and clone size are copied from that table; D and trimming were computed from the DNA. The sample has around 260,000 clones, about 80% seen once. Germline-derived CDR1 and CDR2 are MDHEN and SYDVKM. This CDR3 is built from 15 residues. Trimming cost V 10 bases and J 0 bases, with 18 bases left between them. The sample is drawn from a study of blood T cell repertoires in COVID-19. Study-level information: Sites in the United States, Italy and Spain provided acute and convalescent COVID-19 samples. Sources were T cells, B-cell-depleted T cells, or PBMCs; the material itself was cDNA or gDNA.

The sequence came from a woman aged 50 to 60 who had recovered from COVID-19. Material: peripheral blood. The J gene is TRBJ1-2, the V gene TRBV28; D is unclear. The CDR3 loop is CATPGFDPPNYGYTF. The DNA of the CDR3 is TGTGCCACCCCGGGTTTCGACCCCCCTAACTATGGCTACACCTTC.